The TCR beta chain under discussion was sequenced for a study of OX40 agonist ivuxolimab in advanced cancers. On the study more broadly: Melanoma, hepatocellular carcinoma, head and neck or renal cell cancer occurred in dose-escalation patients. Prior therapy, whether anti-PD-1, anti-PD-L1 or anti-CTLA-4, was allowed, and about 39% had some.

Measured with immunoSEQ multiplex PCR; TCRdb has only the in-frame clones, and not every one. The sample yields 55,000 to 75,000 clones, more than 85% seen once. The CDR3 spans 14 residues. The germline V gene encodes CDR1 LNHDA and CDR2 SQIVND (reference sequence). Whole-study results and caveats: Antigen specificity was not determined for the expanded peripheral T cells. Expanded clones tended on average to be more numerous among CD8+ T cells than CD4+.

A word on this clone: What it recognizes is unknown.

The sequencing used CD4+ or CD8+ T cells sorted from blood, collected in a trial of the OX40 agonist ivuxolimab. The clonotype was recovered from an adult with an advanced solid tumor such as melanoma, head and neck, liver or kidney cancer. The chain links TRBV19 to TRBJ2-5, with D maybe TRBD2 (6 bases). The end of the DNA is better explained by TRBJ2-7, so the J call may be wrong. CDR3 nucleotides: TGTGCCAGTAGTATCCCCGGGGGAGGAGGCGAGCAGTACTTC. It translates to CASSIPGGGGEQYF.